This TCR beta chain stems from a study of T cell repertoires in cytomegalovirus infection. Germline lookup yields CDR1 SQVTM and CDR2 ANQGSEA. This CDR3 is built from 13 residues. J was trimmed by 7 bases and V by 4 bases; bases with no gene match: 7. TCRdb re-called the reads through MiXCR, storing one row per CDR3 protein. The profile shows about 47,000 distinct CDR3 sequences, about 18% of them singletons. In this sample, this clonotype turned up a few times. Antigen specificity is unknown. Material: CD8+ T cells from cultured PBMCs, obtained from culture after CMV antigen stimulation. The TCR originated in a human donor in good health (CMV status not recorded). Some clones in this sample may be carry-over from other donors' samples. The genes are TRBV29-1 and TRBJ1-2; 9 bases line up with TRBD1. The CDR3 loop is CSVGTGVFSGYTF. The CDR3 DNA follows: TGCAGCGTTGGGACAGGGGTGTTTTCTGGCTACACCTTC.